The 32 T cell receptor beta chains listed next were all sequenced from one sample in a study of breast tumors, draining lymph nodes, adjacent tissues. TCRdb itself ran the multiplex PCR reads through MiXCR, one entry per CDR3 protein. The repertoire includes about 21,000 distinct CDR3 sequences, about half of them detected once, and 7.5% to 9.5% sits in the top ten. Sequencing was carried out using breast tumor tissue. The source is a female donor with breast cancer. Some clones in this sample may be carry-over from other donors' samples.

The V call is TRBV20-1, the J call TRBJ2-1; 9 bases map to TRBD2. The CDR3 covers 12 residues. Germline assignment: CDR1 DFQATT and CDR2 SNEGSKA (reference sequence). Losses at the gene ends were 5 bases for V and 6 bases for J; bases not matched to a gene: 2. Here the CDR3 DNA reads TGCAGTGCTGAGACTAGCGGCAATGAGCAGTTCTTC. As protein: CSAETSGNEQFF.

The gene calls are TRBV12-3 or TRBV12-4 and TRBJ2-7; D perhaps matches TRBD1 (5 bases). Between the trimmed V and J ends, which lost 6 bases and 2 bases, there was a span of 11 bases. CDR3 length: 13 amino acids. CDR3 sequence (DNA): TGTGCCAGCAGCTTCAGGGCGGCCTACGAGCAGTACTTC. Translated: CASSFRAAYEQYF.

Remarks on this clonotype: The junction departs from the called germline gene at one end, perhaps through a read error. The chain has TRBV6-4 and TRBJ2-3; D is tentatively TRBD1 or TRBD2 (5 bases each). Germline V lookup: CDR1 MRHNA, CDR2 SNTAGT. The CDR3 is made up of 16 amino acids. CDR3 residues: CASSDTRGGGTHTQYF. For the CDR3, the DNA is TGCGCCAGCAGTGACACACGGGGCGGCGGCACCCATACGCAGTATTTC.

This clonotype was counted many times. The rearrangement joins TRBV12-5 to TRBJ2-7; D is perhaps TRBD1 (6 bases). The CDR3 totals 11 residues. V dropped 4 bases and J dropped 6 bases, with 7 bases sitting between them. Germline V gene data show CDR1 as LGHNT and CDR2 as FRNRAP. CDR3 sequence: CASGSGVEQYF. Here the CDR3 DNA reads TGTGCTAGTGGTTCAGGGGTCGAGCAGTACTTC.

Concerning this clonotype itself: Since the CDR3 does not end with the conserved phenylalanine or tryptophan, this likely comes from a read error. This chain uses TRBV6-5 with TRBJ1-5; unclear D gene. The CDR3 runs 13 residues. V was clipped by 5 bases and J by 6 bases, with 11 bases between them. Germline assignment: CDR1 MNHEY and CDR2 SVGAGI. The DNA for the CDR3 is TGTGCCAGCAGTACTCGGCGAACTCAGCCCCAGCATGGT. It is translated as CASSTRRTQPQHG.

By its share, this clonotype is medium-sized. The V gene is TRBV6-5, the J gene TRBJ1-3; D is uncertain. Per germline, CDR1 MNHEY and CDR2 SVGAGI. The CDR3 has 14 amino acids. V was cut by 0 bases and J by 3 bases, with 6 bases left in between. CDR3 sequence (DNA): TGTGCCAGCAGTTACTCGAAGAGTGGAAACACCATATATTTT. Protein sequence: CASSYSKSGNTIYF.

At least ten counts were recorded for this clonotype. The chain joins TRBV19 to TRBJ2-6, with D hard to call. CDR1 and CDR2 (germline): LNHDA, SQIVND (reference sequence). The CDR3 runs to 15 residues. V dropped 2 bases and J dropped 0 bases, with 5 bases sitting between them. The chain's CDR3 is CASSIIGSGANVLTF. The CDR3 coding sequence is TGTGCCAGTAGTATAATAGGCTCTGGGGCCAACGTCCTGACTTTC.

This clonotype has at least ten counts. The rearrangement links TRBV4-1 to TRBJ2-1; TRBD2 agrees at 12 bases. V lost 4 bases to trimming and J lost 9 bases; unmatched junction nucleotides: 4. The CDR3 has 14 amino acids. CDR1 is MGHRA and CDR2 is YSYEKL in the germline V gene. The CDR3 spells CASSRGLAGSEQFF. In nucleotides, the CDR3 is TGCGCCAGCAGCCGAGGACTAGCGGGGTCTGAGCAGTTCTTC.

At least ten counts were recorded for this clonotype. The chain is built from TRBV27 and TRBJ2-7, with TRBD1 identical over 10 bases. The CDR3 runs to 16 residues. Germline CDR1 MNHEY, CDR2 SMNVEV (reference sequence). V lost 3 bases and J lost 5; bases outside the gene matches: 10. The CDR3 reads CASSFDRGRMADEQYF. The DNA for the CDR3 is TGTGCCAGCAGTTTCGACAGGGGGCGAATGGCAGACGAGCAGTACTTC.

This clonotype was seen at least ten times. Germline is not matched at one junction end, which may reflect a read error. The chain recombines TRBV6-2 or TRBV6-3 with TRBJ2-7; 9 positions agree with TRBD1. The germline V gene encodes CDR1 MNHEY and CDR2 SVGEGT. This CDR3 is 15 amino acids long. The CDR3 sequence: CASSHSGTGSYEQYF. CDR3 sequence (DNA): TGTGCCAGCAGTCACTCCGGGACAGGGTCCTACGAGCAGTACTTC.

Sample share makes this clonotype medium-sized. The V gene is TRBV7-3, the J gene TRBJ1-6; D gene ambiguous. Germline CDR1 SGHTA, CDR2 FQGTGA. This CDR3 contains 15 residues. Trimming took 8 bases from V and 10 from J, leaving 21 bases between them. DNA of the CDR3: TGTGCCAGCCGACAAACCGCTAGGGCAGGATCACCCCTCCACTTT. This sequence encodes CASRQTARAGSPLHF.

Many counts were recorded for this clonotype. The V gene is TRBV24-1, the J gene TRBJ2-2, with 11 nucleotides matching TRBD2. CDR1 is KGHDR, CDR2 SFDVKD, per germline. Trimming cost V 2 bases and J 4 bases; bases outside gene matches: 8. The CDR3 has 18 residues. CDR3 DNA sequence: TGTGCCACCAGTGATTGGAGTAGCGGGAGGGCGGGCACCGGGGAGCTGTTTTTT. Its protein product is CATSDWSSGRAGTGELFF.

The chain has TRBV5-1 and TRBJ2-5; the match to TRBD1 covers 8 bases. Germline V gene data show CDR1 as SGHRS and CDR2 as YFSETQ. V lost 7 bases and J lost 8; bases outside the gene matches: 13. This CDR3 has 14 residues. The CDR3 sequence is CASANDRGVRTQYF. In DNA form, the CDR3 reads TGCGCCAGCGCAAACGACAGGGGTGTAAGAACCCAGTACTTC. The whole variable domain, remainder taken from reference TRBV5-1 and TRBJ2-5, is KAGVTQTPRYLIKTRGQQVTLSCSPISGHRSVSWYQQTPGQGLQFLFEYFSETQRNKGNFPGRFSGRQFSNSRSEMNVSTLELGDSALYLCASANDRGVRTQYFGPGTRLLVL.

The CDR3 is CASSPRGGNEQFF. CDR3 nucleotide sequence: TGCGCCAGCAGCCCCCGGGGAGGCAATGAGCAGTTCTTC. The V gene is TRBV5-1, the J gene TRBJ2-1, with a tentative D call TRBD2 (6 bases). CDR1 is SGHRS, CDR2 YFSETQ, per germline. The CDR3 has 13 residues. The V end lost 4 bases, the J end lost 6 bases, and 11 bases lay between the germline ends.

This clonotype was counted ten times or more. The chain is built from TRBV11-3 and TRBJ2-3; D unclear. V dropped 0 bases and J dropped 2 bases, with 6 bases sitting between them. The CDR3 spans 14 residues. Germline V lookup: CDR1 SGHNT, CDR2 YENEEA. CDR3 nucleotides: TGTGCCAGCAGCTTAGAGGAAACCACAGATACGCAGTATTTT. Its protein is CASSLEETTDTQYF. The full variable domain, completed using reference TRBV11-3 and TRBJ2-3, is EAGVVQSPRYKIIEKKQPVAFWCNPISGHNTLYWYLQNLGQGPELLIRYENEEAVDDSQLPKDRFSAERLKGVDSTLKIQPAELGDSAVYLCASSLEETTDTQYFGPGTRLTVL.

The CDR3 sequence is CAISVVADAGELFF. In nucleotides, the CDR3 is TGTGCCATCAGTGTTGTAGCCGACGCCGGGGAGCTGTTTTTT. The chain links TRBV10-3 to TRBJ2-2, with D unclear. The V and J ends lost 4 bases and 6 bases respectively, with 12 bases between them. The CDR3 is made up of 14 amino acids. In germline, CDR1 is ENHRY, CDR2 SYGVKD.

This clonotype was seen at least ten times. The CDR3 coding sequence is TGTGCCAGCAGTGAACTAGACAGGGGGCGCCGTGACACCGGGGAGCTGTTTTTT. Translation gives CASSELDRGRRDTGELFF. The rearrangement uses TRBV6-1 and TRBJ2-2, with 10 bases identical to TRBD1. The CDR3 consists of 18 residues. CDR1 and CDR2 from the germline V gene are MNHNS and SASEGT. V was clipped by 2 bases and J by 3 bases; unmatched bases: 9.

This clonotype was counted a few times. The conserved final phenylalanine or tryptophan is absent from the CDR3, which likely points to a read error. The gene calls are TRBV7-9 and TRBJ2-1; 8 bases line up with TRBD1. Trimming at V came to 3 bases and at J to 5 bases, leaving 18 bases not matched to a gene. This CDR3 contains 19 residues. Germline V gives CDR1 SEHNR, CDR2 FQNEAQ (reference sequence). This CDR3 reads CASSFPPAGGYSSHNEQFL. CDR3 bases: TGTGCCAGCAGCTTTCCCCCGGCAGGGGGCTACTCATCCCACAATGAGCAGTTCCTC.

This clonotype was detected only once. The V gene is TRBV20-1, the J gene TRBJ2-5; D is unclear. V lost 2 bases, J lost 2 bases, and 9 bases lay in between. This CDR3 region has 13 residues. Per the germline V gene, CDR1 is DFQATT and CDR2 is SNEGSKA (reference sequence). The CDR3 loop is CSARKPNQETQYF. The CDR3 nucleotides are TGCAGTGCTAGAAAGCCTAATCAAGAGACCCAGTACTTC.

As regards this clonotype: One junction end does not reproduce the germline sequence, and a read error may be involved. The chain joins TRBV12-3 or TRBV12-4 to TRBJ2-3, with 9 nucleotides matching TRBD2. The CDR3 runs 14 residues. CDR3 residues: CASSLAGDPDTQYF. The CDR3 DNA reads TGTGCCAGCAGCTTAGCGGGAGATCCAGATACGCAGTATTTT.

The chain couples TRBV20-1 to TRBJ2-7, with 8 positions matching TRBD1. Germline CDR1 and CDR2: DFQATT and SNEGSKA (reference sequence). The CDR3 is 14 amino acids. Trimming removed 5 bases from V and 2 bases from J; junction bases left unmatched: 8. The CDR3 region is CSAPDREIPYEQYF. The CDR3 nucleotides are TGCAGTGCTCCGGACAGGGAGATTCCCTACGAGCAGTACTTC.

This clonotype has at least ten counts. CDR3 amino acids: CASSIDVEGIYNEQFF. CDR3 sequence (DNA): TGTGCCAGTAGTATAGATGTCGAGGGAATCTACAATGAGCAGTTCTTC. The rearrangement uses TRBV19 and TRBJ2-1, with a possible D match to TRBD2 (5 bases). Trimming cost V 0 bases and J 3 bases, with 12 bases left between them. Germline CDR1 LNHDA, CDR2 SQIVND (reference sequence). The CDR3 contains 16 residues. Full variable domain (outside the CDR3, taken from reference TRBV19 and TRBJ2-1): DGGITQSPKYLFRKEGQNVTLSCEQNLNHDAMYWYRQDPGQGLRLIYYSQIVNDFQKGDIAEGYSVSREKKESFPLTVTSAQKNPTAFYLCASSIDVEGIYNEQFFGPGTRLTVL.

Within the sample, this clonotype is medium-sized (0.01 to 0.1%). The V and J genes are TRBV20-1 and TRBJ2-3, with 11 bases matching TRBD2. The CDR3 loop spans 17 amino acids. The germline gives CDR1 DFQATT, CDR2 SNEGSKA (reference sequence). The V and J ends lost 3 bases and 2 bases, in that order; junction bases with no gene match: 10. The CDR3, as DNA: TGCAGTGCTAGTACTAGCGGGAGCCCATCATTCACAGATACGCAGTATTTT. Translated: CSASTSGSPSFTDTQYF.

Notes on this clonotype: The junction departs from germline at one end; a sequencing error may be responsible. V gene TRBV30 combines with J gene TRBJ1-4; D might be TRBD1 (6 bases). Germline CDR1 is GTSNPN and CDR2 is SVGIG (reference sequence). CDR3 length: 15 amino acids. DNA of the CDR3: TGTGCCTGCAGTGTACGGGGGGGCAGAAAGGAAAAACTGCTTTTT. Translation gives CACSVRGGRKEKLLF. The variable domain in full, completed from reference TRBV30 and TRBJ1-4, reads SQTIHQWPATLVQPVGSPLSLECTVEGTSNPNLYWYRQAAGRGLQLLFYSVGIGQISSEVPQNLSASRPQDRQFILSSKKLLLSDSGFYLCACSVRGGRKEKLLFGSGTQLSVL.

This clonotype was detected ten times or more. V is TRBV6-5 and J is TRBJ2-7; 7 nucleotides align to TRBD1. The CDR3 covers 14 residues. Trimming took 4 bases from V and 0 from J; bases not matched to a gene: 3. Germline V gives CDR1 MNHEY, CDR2 SVGAGI. The CDR3: CASSLAGGSYEQYF. Here the CDR3 DNA reads TGTGCCAGCAGTTTGGCAGGGGGCTCCTACGAGCAGTACTTC.

This clonotype was found a few times. The chain links TRBV19 to TRBJ1-1; the match to TRBD1 covers 9 bases. Trimming at V came to 5 bases and at J to 5 bases, leaving 6 bases not matched to a gene. Germline values: CDR1 LNHDA, CDR2 SQIVND (reference sequence). This CDR3 spans 14 amino acids. This chain's CDR3 is CASSLTGGGTEAFF. The CDR3 coding sequence is TGTGCCAGTAGTCTCACAGGGGGCGGAACTGAAGCTTTCTTT.

This clonotype appeared many times. Given a much more abundant clone one base away, this may be a read error. The chain has TRBV7-6 and TRBJ1-4, with a tentative D call TRBD1 (5 bases). Germline V gene data show CDR1 as SGHVS and CDR2 as FNYEAQ. The CDR3 spans 12 residues. The V gene lost 5 bases and the J gene lost 9 bases, with 10 bases spanning the gap. The CDR3 nucleotides read TGTGCCAGCAGCCCCGGGGGGAAAAAACTGTTTTTT. This sequence encodes CASSPGGKKLFF.

This clonotype has a count of ten or more. V usage is TRBV28 and J usage is TRBJ2-5; D gene unclear. V was cut by 6 bases and J by 4 bases, with 9 bases left in between. This CDR3 is built from 12 residues. CDR1 and CDR2 (germline): MDHEN, SYDVKM. Written as DNA, the CDR3 is TGTGCCAGCAGGACAAGCCTAGAGACCCAGTACTTC. Translation: CASRTSLETQYF.

Within the sample, this clonotype is medium-sized. The chain has TRBV10-3 and TRBJ2-7; D gene ambiguous. CDR1 and CDR2 from the germline V gene are ENHRY and SYGVKD. V shed 3 bases and J shed 1 base, with 10 bases lying between them. The CDR3 runs 14 residues. This CDR3 is CAISEGHSSYEQYF. The CDR3 DNA reads TGTGCCATCAGTGAAGGGCACAGTTCCTACGAGCAGTACTTC.

In this sample, this clonotype turned up a few times. It may be a read error: a sequence one base away is much more abundant. The J gene is TRBJ2-1, the V gene TRBV6-2 or TRBV6-3; TRBD1 is a possible D gene (5 bases). CDR3 length equals 12 residues. The V end was cut by 5 bases, the J end by 8 bases, with 10 bases between. Looked up from germline, CDR1 is MNHEY and CDR2 is SVGEGT. For the CDR3, the DNA is TGTGCCAGCAGTCACCCAGGGTATGAGCAGTTCTTC. It codes for CASSHPGYEQFF.

This clonotype came up many times. This may be a read error: a much more frequent sequence differs by one nucleotide. The rearrangement links TRBV6-1 to TRBJ1-2; D is unclear. The CDR3 sequence is 15 residues long. The germline CDR1 and CDR2 sequences are MNHNS and SASEGT. V was clipped by 5 bases and J by 2 bases, with 15 bases between them. Written as DNA, the CDR3 is TGTGCCAGCAGTCAATCGACGGGAGAGAACTATGGCTACACCTTC. Its protein is CASSQSTGENYGYTF.

CDR3 in DNA: TGTGCCAGCAGCTTAGACAGGTGCCAAGAGACCCAGTACTTC. Translation: CASSLDRCQETQYF. The chain recombines TRBV7-3 with TRBJ2-5; D possibly corresponds to TRBD1 (6 bases). The CDR3 loop spans 14 amino acids. Germline loops: CDR1 SGHTA, CDR2 FQGTGA. V dropped 2 bases and J dropped 1 base, with 8 bases sitting between them.